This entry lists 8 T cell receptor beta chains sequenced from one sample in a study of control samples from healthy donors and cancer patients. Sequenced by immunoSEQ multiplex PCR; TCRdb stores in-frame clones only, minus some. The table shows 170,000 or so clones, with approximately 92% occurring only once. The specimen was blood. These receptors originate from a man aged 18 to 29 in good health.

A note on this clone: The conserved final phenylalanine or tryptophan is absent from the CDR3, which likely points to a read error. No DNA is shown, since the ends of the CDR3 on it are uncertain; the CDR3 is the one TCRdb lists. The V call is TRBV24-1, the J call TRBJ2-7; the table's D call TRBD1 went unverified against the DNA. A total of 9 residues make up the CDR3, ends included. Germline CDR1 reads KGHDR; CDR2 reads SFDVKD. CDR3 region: CATSERTEL.

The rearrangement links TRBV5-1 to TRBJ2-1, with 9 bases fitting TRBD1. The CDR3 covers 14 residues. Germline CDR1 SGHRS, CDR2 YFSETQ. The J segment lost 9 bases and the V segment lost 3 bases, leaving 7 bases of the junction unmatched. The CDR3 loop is CASSWTGAGSEQFF. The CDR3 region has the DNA TGCGCCAGCAGCTGGACAGGGGCAGGCAGTGAGCAGTTCTTC.

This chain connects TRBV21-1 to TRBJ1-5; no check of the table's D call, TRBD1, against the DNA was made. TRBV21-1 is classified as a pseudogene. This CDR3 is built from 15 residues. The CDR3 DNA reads TGTGCCAGCAGATCCCAGGACAGCCGCAATCAGCCCCAGCATTTT. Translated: CASRSQDSRNQPQHF.

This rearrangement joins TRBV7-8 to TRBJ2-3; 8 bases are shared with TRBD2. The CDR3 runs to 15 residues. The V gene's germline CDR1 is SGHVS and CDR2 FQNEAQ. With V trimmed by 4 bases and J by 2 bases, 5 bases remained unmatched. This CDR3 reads CASSYIAGLTDTQYF. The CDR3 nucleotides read TGTGCCAGCAGCTACATAGCGGGGCTCACAGATACGCAGTATTTT.

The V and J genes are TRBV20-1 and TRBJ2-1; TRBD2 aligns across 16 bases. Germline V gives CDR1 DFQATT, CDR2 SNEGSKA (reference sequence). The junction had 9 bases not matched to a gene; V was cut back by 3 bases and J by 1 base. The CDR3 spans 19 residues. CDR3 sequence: CSASAGTSGGAISYNEQFF. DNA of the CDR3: TGCAGTGCTAGTGCCGGGACTAGCGGGGGGGCCATATCCTACAATGAGCAGTTCTTC.

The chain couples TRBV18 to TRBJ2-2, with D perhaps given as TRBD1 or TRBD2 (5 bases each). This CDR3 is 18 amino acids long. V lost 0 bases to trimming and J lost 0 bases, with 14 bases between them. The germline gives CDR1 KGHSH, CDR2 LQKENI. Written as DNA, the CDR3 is TGTGCCAGCTCACCACCCTTCGGGACGGACTCGAACACCGGGGAGCTGTTTTTT. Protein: CASSPPFGTDSNTGELFF. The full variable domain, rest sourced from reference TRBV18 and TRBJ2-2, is NAGVMQNPRHLVRRRGQEARLRCSPMKGHSHVYWYRQLPEEGLKFMVYLQKENIIDESGMPKERFSAEFPKEGPSILRIQQVVRGDSAAYFCASSPPFGTDSNTGELFFGEGSRLTVL.

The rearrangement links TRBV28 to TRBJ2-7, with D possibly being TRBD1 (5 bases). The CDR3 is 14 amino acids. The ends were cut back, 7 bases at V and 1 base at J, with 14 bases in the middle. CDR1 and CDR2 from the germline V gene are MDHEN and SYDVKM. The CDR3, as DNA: TGTGCCAGCATTGGGCAGGGCGGTTCCTACGAGCAGTACTTC. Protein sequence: CASIGQGGSYEQYF.

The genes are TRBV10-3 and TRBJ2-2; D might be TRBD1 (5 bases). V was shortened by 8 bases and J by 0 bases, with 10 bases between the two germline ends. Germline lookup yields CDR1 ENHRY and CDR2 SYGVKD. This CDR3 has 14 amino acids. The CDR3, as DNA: TGTGCCATCGACAGCGACCCGAACACCGGGGAGCTGTTTTTT. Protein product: CAIDSDPNTGELFF.